This T cell receptor (beta chain) was profiled in a study of vaccination effects on CD4 cells after COVID-19. In germline, CDR1 is LGHDT, CDR2 YNNKEL (reference sequence). This CDR3 comprises 14 residues. V was pared by 4 bases and J by 4 bases, with 13 bases between. Sequencing was performed with immunoSEQ multiplex PCR; in TCRdb, only in-frame clones are kept and a portion is missing. The sample yields 7,500 to 10,000 clones, about 75% seen once. To note about this clone: What it binds is unknown.

Cells that had been cultured for about 10 days were the source of isolated CD4+ T cells. Participants were vaccinated with two doses of either the BNT162b2 or mRNA-1273 vaccine. This sequence originates from a human donor who received a COVID-19 vaccine. The starting material was CD4+ T cells from PBMCs cultured without peptide, obtained after COVID-19 vaccination. The rearrangement links TRBV3-1 (or the pseudogene TRBV3-2) to TRBJ1-1; D is uncertain. The CDR3 here is CASSPLTGSTEAFF. CDR3 coding DNA: TGTGCCAGCAGCCCCCTGACGGGGTCCACTGAAGCTTTCTTT.